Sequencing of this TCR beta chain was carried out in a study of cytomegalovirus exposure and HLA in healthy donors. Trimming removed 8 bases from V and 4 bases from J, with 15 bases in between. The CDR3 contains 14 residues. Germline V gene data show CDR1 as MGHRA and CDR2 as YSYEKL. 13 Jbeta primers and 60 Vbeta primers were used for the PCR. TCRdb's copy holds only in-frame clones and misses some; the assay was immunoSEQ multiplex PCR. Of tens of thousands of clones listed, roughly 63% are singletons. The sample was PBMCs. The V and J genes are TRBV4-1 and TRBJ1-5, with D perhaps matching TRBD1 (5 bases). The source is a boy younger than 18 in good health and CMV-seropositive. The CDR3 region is CASWGGVRNQPQHF. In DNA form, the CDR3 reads TGCGCCAGCTGGGGGGGGGTCAGAAATCAGCCCCAGCATTTT.